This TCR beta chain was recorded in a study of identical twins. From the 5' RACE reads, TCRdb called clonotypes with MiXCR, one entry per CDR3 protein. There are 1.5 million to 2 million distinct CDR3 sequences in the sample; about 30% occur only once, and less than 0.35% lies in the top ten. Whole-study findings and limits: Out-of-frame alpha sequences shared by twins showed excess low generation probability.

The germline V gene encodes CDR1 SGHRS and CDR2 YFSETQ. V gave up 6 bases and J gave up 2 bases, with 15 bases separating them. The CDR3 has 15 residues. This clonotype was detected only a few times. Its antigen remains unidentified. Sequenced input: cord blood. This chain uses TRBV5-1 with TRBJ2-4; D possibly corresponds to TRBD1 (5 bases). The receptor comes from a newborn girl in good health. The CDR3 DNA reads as TGCGCCAGCAACACAGGTGACCAGACCAAAAACATTCAGTACTTC. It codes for CASNTGDQTKNIQYF.